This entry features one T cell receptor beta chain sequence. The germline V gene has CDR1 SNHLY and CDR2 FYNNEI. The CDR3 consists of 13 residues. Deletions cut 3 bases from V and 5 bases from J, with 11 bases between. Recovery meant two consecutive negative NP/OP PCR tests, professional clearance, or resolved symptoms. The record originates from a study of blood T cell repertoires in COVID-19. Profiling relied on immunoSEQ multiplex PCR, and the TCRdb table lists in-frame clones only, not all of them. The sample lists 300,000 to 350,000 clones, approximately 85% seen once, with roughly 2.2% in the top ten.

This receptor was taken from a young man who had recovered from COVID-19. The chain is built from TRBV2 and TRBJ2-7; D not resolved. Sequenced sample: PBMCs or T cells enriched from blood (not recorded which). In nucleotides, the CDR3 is TGTGCCAGCAGTGACACGAGGCGGAACGAGCAGTACTTC. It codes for CASSDTRRNEQYF.